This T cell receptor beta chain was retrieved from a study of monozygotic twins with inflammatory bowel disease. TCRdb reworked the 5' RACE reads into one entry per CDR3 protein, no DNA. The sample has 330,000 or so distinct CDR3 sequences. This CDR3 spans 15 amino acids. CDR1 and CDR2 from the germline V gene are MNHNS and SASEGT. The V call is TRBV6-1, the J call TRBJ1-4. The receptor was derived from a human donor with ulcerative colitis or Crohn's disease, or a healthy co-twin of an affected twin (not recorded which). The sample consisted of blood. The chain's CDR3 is CASCPSMGGYEKLFF.